The present entry profiles one TCR beta chain with its context. This entry comes from a study of blood T cell repertoires in COVID-19. About the study: Material from acute and convalescent COVID-19 was sourced from the United States, Italy and Spain. From T cells, B-cell-depleted T cells, or PBMCs came the material, which was cDNA or gDNA.

In the study's own analysis: How many nucleated cells were present was estimated from reference gene primer amplification. Sequenced by immunoSEQ multiplex PCR; TCRdb stores in-frame clones only, minus some. That table gives V, J and clone size, and the DNA gave D and trimming. The repertoire holds more than 150,000 clones, around four fifths seen once, with under 5.5% in the top ten. Germline CDR1 reads LNHDA; CDR2 reads SQIVND (reference sequence). The V and J ends lost 4 bases and 7 bases, in that order; junction bases with no gene match: 7. The CDR3 sequence is 14 residues long. The source is a woman aged 30 to 39 with acute or convalescent COVID-19. The genes are TRBV19 and TRBJ2-1; TRBD2 aligns across 7 bases. Sequences were obtained from peripheral blood. CDR3 nucleotides: TGTGCCAGTAGTACCCCGGGACTACCAAATGAGCAGTTCTTC. This sequence encodes CASSTPGLPNEQFF. Using reference TRBV19 and TRBJ2-1 for the parts outside the CDR3, the full variable domain is DGGITQSPKYLFRKEGQNVTLSCEQNLNHDAMYWYRQDPGQGLRLIYYSQIVNDFQKGDIAEGYSVSREKKESFPLTVTSAQKNPTAFYLCASSTPGLPNEQFFGPGTRLTVL.